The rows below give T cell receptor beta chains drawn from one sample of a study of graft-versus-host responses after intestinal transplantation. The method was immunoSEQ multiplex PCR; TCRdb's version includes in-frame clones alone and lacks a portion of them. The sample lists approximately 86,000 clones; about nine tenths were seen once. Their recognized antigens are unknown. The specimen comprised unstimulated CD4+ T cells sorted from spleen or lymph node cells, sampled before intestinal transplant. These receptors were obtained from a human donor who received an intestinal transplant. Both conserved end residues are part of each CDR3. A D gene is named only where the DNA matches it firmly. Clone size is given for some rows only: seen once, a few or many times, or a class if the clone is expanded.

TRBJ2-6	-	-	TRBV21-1	CASSKREGGGHSGANVLTF	TGTGCCAGCAGCAAACGGGAGGGGGGCGGTCACTCTGGGGCCAACGTCCTGACTTTC
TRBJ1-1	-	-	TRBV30	CAWSHSGLGGNTEAFF	TGTGCCTGGAGTCACAGCGGCTTGGGAGGGAACACTGAAGCTTTCTTT
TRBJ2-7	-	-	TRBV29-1	CSVADTGFLNEQYF	TGCAGCGTTGCCGATACAGGATTCTTAAACGAGCAGTACTTC
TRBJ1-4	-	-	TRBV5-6	CASSVGGGREEKLFF	TGTGCCAGCAGCGTTGGGGGCGGTCGCGAAGAAAAACTGTTTTTT
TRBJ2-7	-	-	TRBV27	CASRLNRDNYEQYF	TGTGCCAGCAGACTAAACCGGGACAACTACGAGCAGTACTTC
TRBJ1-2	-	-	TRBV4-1	CASSQGSRGGYYGYTF	TGCGCCAGCAGCCAAGGCAGCAGGGGCGGATATTACGGCTACACCTTC
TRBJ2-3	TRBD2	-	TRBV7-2	CASSVTTGFGGGASDTQYF	TGTGCCAGCAGCGTAACTACCGGGTTTGGCGGGGGGGCCTCAGATACGCAGTATTTT
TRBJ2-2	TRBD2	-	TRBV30	CAWTLAGGTGELFF	TGTGCCTGGACCCTAGCGGGGGGTACCGGGGAGCTGTTTTTT
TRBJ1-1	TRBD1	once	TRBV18	CASSRTGVNTEAFF	TGTGCCAGCTCACGGACAGGGGTGAACACTGAAGCTTTCTTT
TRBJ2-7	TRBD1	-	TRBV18	CASSQRTGSSYEQYF	TGTGCCAGCTCACAAAGGACAGGTAGCTCCTACGAGCAGTACTTC
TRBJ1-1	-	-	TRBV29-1	CSAGVGNTEAFF	TGCAGCGCCGGGGTGGGGAACACTGAAGCTTTCTTT
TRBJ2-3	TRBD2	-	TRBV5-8	CASSRGADTQYF	TGTGCCAGCAGCCGGGGGGCAGATACGCAGTATTTT
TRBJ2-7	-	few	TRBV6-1	CASSEGQPYEQYF	TGTGCCAGCAGTGAAGGACAGCCCTACGAGCAGTACTTC
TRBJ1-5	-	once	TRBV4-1	CASSQDKKGRSAQPQHF	TGCGCCAGCAGCCAAGATAAAAAAGGGAGGAGCGCTCAGCCCCAGCATTTT
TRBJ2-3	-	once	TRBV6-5	CASSYFYTGTDTQYF	TGTGCCAGCAGTTACTTTTATACAGGGACAGATACGCAGTATTTT
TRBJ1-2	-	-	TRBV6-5	CASSYSGGGYGYTF	TGTGCCAGCAGTTACTCGGGGGGTGGCTATGGCTACACCTTC
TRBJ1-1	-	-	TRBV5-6	CASSLGRRGILINTEAFF	TGTGCCAGCAGCTTGGGAAGGCGGGGAATACTTATTAACACTGAAGCTTTCTTT
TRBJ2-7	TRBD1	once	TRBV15	CATSKGQGVREQYF	TGTGCCACCAGCAAGGGACAGGGGGTGCGAGAGCAGTACTTC
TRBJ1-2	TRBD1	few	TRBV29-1	CSAGQANGYTF	TGCAGCGCCGGACAGGCTAATGGCTACACCTTC
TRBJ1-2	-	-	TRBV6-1	CASSEDGRAGYTF	TGTGCCAGCAGTGAAGATGGCAGGGCGGGCTACACCTTC